These 30 T cell receptor beta chains share one sample of origin, sequenced in a study of blood T cells in healthy people across ages. Next came a second PCR, run for about 7 to 12 cycles, which used a sample-barcoded 5' primer along with a J-beta primer mix. TCRdb passed the 5' RACE reads through MiXCR, listing each CDR3 protein once. The sample holds more than 1.4 million distinct CDR3 sequences, around two fifths seen once. The sample consisted of blood. The receptors derive from a woman in her late teens or twenties in good health.

The chain combines TRBV18 with TRBJ2-1, with 10 bases identical to TRBD2. This CDR3 is built from 19 residues. J lost 0 bases, V lost 1 base, and 9 bases had no gene match. Germline V CDR1 and CDR2: KGHSH, LQKENI. CDR3 loop: CASSPLLAGALFSYNEQFF. As DNA, the CDR3 is TGTGCCAGCTCACCACTTCTAGCGGGGGCCCTATTCTCCTACAATGAGCAGTTCTTC.

This chain uses TRBV28 with TRBJ2-7; tentatively, D is TRBD2 (6 bases). Germline CDR1 is MDHEN and CDR2 is SYDVKM. V lost 3 bases, J lost 1 base, and 13 bases lay in between. The CDR3 has 15 residues. The chain's CDR3 is CASSFPPEGSYEQYF. CDR3 coding DNA: TGTGCCAGCAGTTTCCCCCCGGAGGGGTCCTACGAGCAGTACTTC.

This clonotype came up a few times. The rearrangement links TRBV2 to TRBJ1-1; 11 bases are a match to TRBD1. The V gene end was trimmed by 8 bases and the J gene end by 1 base; junction bases not matched to a gene: 0. The CDR3 is 13 amino acids. The germline V gene encodes CDR1 SNHLY and CDR2 FYNNEI. CDR3 loop: CASGTGGNTEAFF. The CDR3, as DNA: TGTGCCAGCGGGACAGGGGGGAACACTGAAGCTTTCTTT.

This clonotype has a handful of counts. The rearrangement uses TRBV12-5 and TRBJ2-7; the D gene is possibly TRBD2 (5 bases). This CDR3 comprises 13 residues. V gave up 6 bases and J gave up 1 base, with 10 bases separating them. Germline loops: CDR1 LGHNT, CDR2 FRNRAP. CDR3 sequence: CASGPDSSYEQYF. DNA for the CDR3: TGTGCTAGTGGCCCGGACTCTTCCTACGAGCAGTACTTC.

In its sample, this clonotype was seen once. CDR3 coding DNA: TGTGCCAGCAGCCAACCGCTAGCGCACTCCTACAATGAGCAGTTCTTC. Its protein is CASSQPLAHSYNEQFF. The genes are TRBV3-1 and TRBJ2-1, with D possibly being TRBD2 (6 bases). The germline V gene encodes CDR1 LGHDT and CDR2 YNNKEL (reference sequence). This CDR3 has 16 residues. V shed 2 bases and J shed 0 bases, with 11 bases lying between them.

The genes are TRBV24-1 and TRBJ2-3; unclear D gene. The CDR3 covers 12 residues. Trimming left V 6 bases short and J 14 bases short, with 17 bases between. Germline-derived CDR1 and CDR2 are KGHDR and SFDVKD. CDR3 loop: CATSRDLSRVYF. The DNA for the CDR3 is TGTGCCACCAGTCGAGACCTTTCTAGGGTGTATTTT.

This clonotype was observed a few times. The rearrangement links TRBV18 to TRBJ2-5, with 7 bases fitting TRBD1. V trimming: 2 bases; J trimming: 5 bases; junction bases outside the gene matches: 5. The CDR3 sequence is 14 residues long. Germline V gene sequence: CDR1 KGHSH, CDR2 LQKENI. For the CDR3, the DNA is TGTGCCAGCTCACCAGACAGGGCGAGGGAGACCCAGTACTTC. Its translation is CASSPDRARETQYF.

V and J are TRBV15 and TRBJ2-7; 8 bases map to TRBD1. The CDR3 has 13 residues. Germline trimming cut 6 bases from V and 4 bases from J; bases unmatched to any gene: 5. Per the germline V gene, CDR1 is LNHNV and CDR2 is YYDKDF (reference sequence). The CDR3 region is CATSPGQAYEQYF. CDR3 bases: TGTGCCACCAGTCCGGGACAGGCTTACGAGCAGTACTTC.

This rearrangement joins TRBV6-5 to TRBJ1-2; D uncertain. CDR1 MNHEY and CDR2 SVGAGI come from the germline V gene. Trimming left V 5 bases short and J 5 bases short, with 12 bases between. This CDR3 region has 13 residues. CDR3 amino acids: CASSRTDGYGYTF. DNA for the CDR3: TGTGCCAGCAGTCGGACGGACGGATATGGCTACACCTTC.

The rearrangement links TRBV19 to TRBJ1-2, with D unresolved. Germline lookup yields CDR1 LNHDA and CDR2 SQIVND (reference sequence). V gave up 5 bases and J gave up 4 bases, with 17 bases separating them. The CDR3 totals 15 residues. The CDR3 DNA sequence: TGTGCCAGTAGTGGGATTTGGGAGGGCTCCTATGGCTACACCTTC. This codes for CASSGIWEGSYGYTF. Filled out from reference TRBV19 and TRBJ1-2, the complete variable domain reads DGGITQSPKYLFRKEGQNVTLSCEQNLNHDAMYWYRQDPGQGLRLIYYSQIVNDFQKGDIAEGYSVSREKKESFPLTVTSAQKNPTAFYLCASSGIWEGSYGYTFGSGTRLTVV.

The CDR3 bases are TGTGCCAGCAGCGTAGAGGCAGGGGCTTGGTCTGAAGCTTTCTTT. This codes for CASSVEAGAWSEAFF. The chain combines TRBV9 with TRBJ1-1; perhaps TRBD1 as D (6 bases). Germline V CDR1 and CDR2: SGDLS, YYNGEE. The CDR3 extends over 15 amino acids. V was shortened by 0 bases and J by 6 bases, with 15 bases between the two germline ends.

This rearrangement joins TRBV6-1 to TRBJ2-3; D assignment may be TRBD1 or TRBD2 (5 bases each). Deletions cut 9 bases from V and 4 bases from J, with 20 bases between. Germline V gene data show CDR1 as MNHNS and CDR2 as SASEGT. The CDR3 is 15 amino acids. The CDR3 sequence is CASREGLWGADTQYF. The CDR3 nucleotides are TGTGCCAGTCGCGAGGGGTTATGGGGCGCAGATACGCAGTATTTT.

The rearrangement links TRBV7-2 to TRBJ2-3; maybe TRBD2 (7 bases). V lost 5 bases and J 5 bases, leaving 23 bases between the germline ends. The germline V gene encodes CDR1 SGHTA and CDR2 FQGNSA. The CDR3 contains 17 residues. CDR3 in amino acids: CASSLNGGPLTQDTQYF. The CDR3 bases are TGTGCCAGCAGCCTCAACGGGGGGCCCCTGACTCAAGATACGCAGTATTTT.

CDR3 loop: CASSYLGLVSSYEQYF. The CDR3 DNA reads TGTGCCAGCAGTTACCTTGGGCTAGTGAGTTCCTACGAGCAGTACTTC. V gene TRBV6-6 combines with J gene TRBJ2-4, with D unresolved. The J call may be in error: the DNA end matches TRBJ2-7 better. CDR1 and CDR2 (germline): MNHNY, SVGAGI (reference sequence). CDR3 length equals 16 residues.

The chain employs TRBV4-2 and TRBJ2-7, with TRBD2 identical over 9 bases. Germline assignment: CDR1 LGHNA and CDR2 YNFKEQ. J lost 3 bases, V lost 1 base, and 1 base had no gene match. CDR3 length equals 14 residues. The CDR3 here is CASSQVAGDYEQYF. The CDR3 nucleotides read TGTGCCAGCAGCCAAGTAGCGGGGGACTACGAGCAGTACTTC.

This clonotype showed up just a few times. The J gene is TRBJ2-1, the V gene TRBV7-9; D is ambiguous. The J call may be incorrect, as the DNA end agrees better with TRBJ2-7. CDR3 length: 15 residues. The V gene's germline CDR1 is SEHNR and CDR2 FQNEAQ (reference sequence). CDR3 residues: CASSFATRSYNEQYF. The CDR3 region has the DNA TGTGCCAGCAGCTTTGCGACTCGCTCCTACAATGAGCAGTACTTC.

A word on this clonotype: A read error may account for a junction end that differs from germline. The chain links TRBV30 to TRBJ2-1, with 13 bases fitting TRBD2. The CDR3 is 15 residues long. CDR1 is GTSNPN and CDR2 is SVGIG in the germline V gene (reference sequence). CDR3 region: CAWSGTSGRGSELFF. The DNA of the CDR3 is TGTGCCTGGAGTGGGACTAGCGGGAGAGGTTCCGAGCTGTTCTTC.

This chain connects TRBV6-6 to TRBJ2-4; possible D gene TRBD2, 6 bases. In germline, CDR1 is MNHNY, CDR2 SVGAGI (reference sequence). Trimming shortened V by 2 bases and J by 8 bases, and 13 bases separated the two germline ends. This CDR3 region has 14 residues. Here the CDR3 reads CASSYRRGGDIQYF. CDR3 nucleotides: TGTGCCAGCAGTTACCGGCGGGGAGGAGACATTCAGTACTTC.

The V call is TRBV11-2, the J call TRBJ2-3, with TRBD1 matching over 10 bases. V shed 1 base and J 2 bases; nucleotides not matched to a gene: 6. The germline CDR1 and CDR2 sequences are SGHAT and FQNNGV. The CDR3 length is 17 residues. The CDR3 DNA follows: TGTGCCAGCAGCTTAGTCGGGACAGGGGCCTACACAGATACGCAGTATTTT. This sequence encodes CASSLVGTGAYTDTQYF.

The V call is TRBV5-5, the J call TRBJ1-1; D may be TRBD1 (6 bases). Trimming left V 0 bases short and J 1 base short, with 13 bases between. The CDR3 length is 16 residues. Germline lookup yields CDR1 SGHKS and CDR2 YYEKEE (reference sequence). The CDR3, as DNA: TGTGCCAGCAGCTTGGGGCAGGGGCGGGAGAACACTGAAGCTTTCTTT. Protein product: CASSLGQGRENTEAFF.

This clonotype came up a few times. The rearrangement links TRBV14 to TRBJ1-4; D perhaps matches TRBD1 (6 bases). Trimming removed 1 base at V and 8 bases at J, with 8 bases between. Per germline, CDR1 SGHDN and CDR2 FVKESK. The CDR3 totals 13 residues. The CDR3 DNA follows: TGTGCCAGCAGCCAAGCGGGGGCCGAAAAACTGTTTTTT. It codes for CASSQAGAEKLFF.

The V gene is TRBV6-6, the J gene TRBJ2-7, with D perhaps given as TRBD1 or TRBD2 (5 bases each). The CDR3 length is 16 residues. Per the germline V gene, CDR1 is MNHNY and CDR2 is SVGAGI (reference sequence). The V and J ends lost 0 bases and 0 bases respectively, with 12 bases between them. CDR3 DNA sequence: TGTGCCAGCAGTTACTCCTCGCCCGGGGCCTCCTACGAGCAGTACTTC. Protein: CASSYSSPGASYEQYF.

The J gene is TRBJ2-5, the V gene TRBV20-1; 9 nucleotides match TRBD2. The J call may not be correct, given that the DNA end is closer to TRBJ2-1. The CDR3 runs 16 residues. Germline CDR1 DFQATT, CDR2 SNEGSKA (reference sequence). CDR3 in DNA: TGCAGTGCCAACACGGGGGCTAGCGGGAACCAAGAGACCCAGTTCTTC. Translation: CSANTGASGNQETQFF.

This clonotype came up once. DNA for the CDR3: TGTGCCAGCACTGGACAGGGGTTAGGAAACACCATATATTTT. Protein: CASTGQGLGNTIYF. The chain combines TRBV6-6 with TRBJ1-3; 9 bases map to TRBD1. The CDR3 runs 14 residues. Germline values: CDR1 MNHNY, CDR2 SVGAGI (reference sequence). V gave up 7 bases and J gave up 4 bases; unmatched junction bases: 5.

This clonotype was observed once. The chain has TRBV11-2 and TRBJ2-3, with TRBD2 matching over 14 bases. This CDR3 has 16 amino acids. Germline V CDR1 and CDR2: SGHAT, FQNNGV. Germline trimming cut 5 bases from V and 7 bases from J; bases unmatched to any gene: 8. The CDR3 reads CASSTTGTSGRYTQYF. The CDR3 nucleotides read TGTGCCAGCAGCACAACCGGGACTAGCGGGAGATATACGCAGTATTTT.

The sample holds a few counts of this clonotype. This chain connects TRBV2 to TRBJ2-3; 11 nucleotides line up with TRBD2. CDR3 length: 15 amino acids. The V segment lost 5 bases and the J segment 4 bases; nucleotides outside the gene matches: 5. Germline V gene sequence: CDR1 SNHLY, CDR2 FYNNEI. CDR3 DNA sequence: TGTGCCAGCAGTCGACTAGCGGGGTATCCAGATACGCAGTATTTT. Its translation is CASSRLAGYPDTQYF.

V is TRBV11-2 and J is TRBJ2-7; D might be TRBD1 or TRBD2, each matching 5 bases. Germline V gene lookup returns CDR1 SGHAT and CDR2 FQNNGV. This CDR3 spans 14 amino acids. V lost 4 bases and J lost 2, with 12 bases in between. The CDR3: CASSSEQGPYEQYF. The DNA of the CDR3 is TGTGCCAGCAGCTCGGAGCAGGGACCCTACGAGCAGTACTTC.

The genes are TRBV20-1 and TRBJ2-7; no firm D call. The CDR3 covers 13 residues. The V and J ends lost 0 bases and 0 bases respectively, with 6 bases between them. Germline CDR1 and CDR2: DFQATT and SNEGSKA (reference sequence). CDR3 amino acids: CSARDPSSYEQYF. The CDR3 nucleotides are TGCAGTGCTAGAGATCCTTCCTCCTACGAGCAGTACTTC.

The table lists this clonotype with many counts. J is TRBJ2-1 and V is TRBV20-1, with TRBD2 matching 15 bases. The CDR3 loop spans 16 amino acids. V shed 1 base and J 7 bases; nucleotides not matched to a gene: 5. Germline V gene data show CDR1 as DFQATT and CDR2 as SNEGSKA (reference sequence). The CDR3 DNA reads as TGCAGTGCTAGAGGCTACGGACTAGCGGGAGGGAATGAGCAGTTCTTC. Its translation is CSARGYGLAGGNEQFF.

This clonotype has only a few counts. The chain has TRBV6-1 and TRBJ2-6, with D perhaps TRBD1 (5 bases). V was clipped by 6 bases and J by 4 bases, with 13 bases between them. The CDR3 loop spans 15 amino acids. Germline V gene sequence: CDR1 MNHNS, CDR2 SASEGT. The CDR3 DNA reads TGTGCCAGCAGACCGGACAAGGCCGGGGCCAACGTCCTGACTTTC. Translating gives CASRPDKAGANVLTF.